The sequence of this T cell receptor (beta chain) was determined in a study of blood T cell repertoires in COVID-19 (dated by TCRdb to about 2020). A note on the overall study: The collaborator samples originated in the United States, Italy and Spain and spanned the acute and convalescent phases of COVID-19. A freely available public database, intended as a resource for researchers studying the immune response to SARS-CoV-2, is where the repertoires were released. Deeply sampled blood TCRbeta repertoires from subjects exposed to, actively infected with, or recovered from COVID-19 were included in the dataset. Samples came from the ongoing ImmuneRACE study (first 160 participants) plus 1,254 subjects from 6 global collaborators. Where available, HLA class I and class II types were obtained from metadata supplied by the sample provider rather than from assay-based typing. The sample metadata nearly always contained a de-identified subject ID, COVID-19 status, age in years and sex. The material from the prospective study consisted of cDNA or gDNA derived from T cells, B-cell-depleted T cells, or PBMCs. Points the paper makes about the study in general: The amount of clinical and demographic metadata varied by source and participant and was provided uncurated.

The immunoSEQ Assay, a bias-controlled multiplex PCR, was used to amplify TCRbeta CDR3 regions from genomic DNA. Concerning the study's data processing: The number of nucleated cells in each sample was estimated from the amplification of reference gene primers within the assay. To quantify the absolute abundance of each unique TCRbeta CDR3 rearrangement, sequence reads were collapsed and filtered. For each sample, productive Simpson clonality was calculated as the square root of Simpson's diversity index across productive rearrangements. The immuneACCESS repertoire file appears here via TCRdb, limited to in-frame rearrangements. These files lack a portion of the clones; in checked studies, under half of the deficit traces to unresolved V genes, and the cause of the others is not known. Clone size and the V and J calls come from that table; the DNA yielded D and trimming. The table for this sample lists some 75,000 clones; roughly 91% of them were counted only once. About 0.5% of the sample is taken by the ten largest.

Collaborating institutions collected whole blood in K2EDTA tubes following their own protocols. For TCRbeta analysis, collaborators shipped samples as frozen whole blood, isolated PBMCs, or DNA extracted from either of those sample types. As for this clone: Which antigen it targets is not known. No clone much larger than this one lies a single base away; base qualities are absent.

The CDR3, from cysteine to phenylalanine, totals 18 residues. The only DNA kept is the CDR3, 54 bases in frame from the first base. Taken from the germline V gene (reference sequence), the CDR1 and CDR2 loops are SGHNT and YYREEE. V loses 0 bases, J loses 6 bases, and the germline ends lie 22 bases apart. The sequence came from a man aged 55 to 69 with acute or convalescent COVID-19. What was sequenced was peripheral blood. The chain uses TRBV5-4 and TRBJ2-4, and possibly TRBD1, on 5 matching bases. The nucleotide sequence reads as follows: TGTGCCAGCAGCTTGGGAAGTCAGGGAACCCTCAAACTAAACATTCAGTACTTC. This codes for CASSLGSQGTLKLNIQYF.